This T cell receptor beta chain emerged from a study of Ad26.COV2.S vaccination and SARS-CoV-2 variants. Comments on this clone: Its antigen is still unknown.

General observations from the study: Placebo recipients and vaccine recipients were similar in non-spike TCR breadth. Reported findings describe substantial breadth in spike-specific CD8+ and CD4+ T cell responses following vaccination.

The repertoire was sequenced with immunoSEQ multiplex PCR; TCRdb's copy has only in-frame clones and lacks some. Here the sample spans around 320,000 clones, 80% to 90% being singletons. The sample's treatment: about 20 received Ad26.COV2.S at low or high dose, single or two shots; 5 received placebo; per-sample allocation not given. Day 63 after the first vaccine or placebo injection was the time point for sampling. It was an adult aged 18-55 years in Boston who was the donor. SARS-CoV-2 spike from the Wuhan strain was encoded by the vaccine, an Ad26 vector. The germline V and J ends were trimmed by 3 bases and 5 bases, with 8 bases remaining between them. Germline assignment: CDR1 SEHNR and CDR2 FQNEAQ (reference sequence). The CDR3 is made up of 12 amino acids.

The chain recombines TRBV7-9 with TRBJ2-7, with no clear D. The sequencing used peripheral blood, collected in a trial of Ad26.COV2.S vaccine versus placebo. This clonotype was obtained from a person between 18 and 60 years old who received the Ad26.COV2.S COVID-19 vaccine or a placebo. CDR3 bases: TGTGCCAGCAGCTTTGGACGGGACGAGCAGTACTTC. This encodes CASSFGRDEQYF.